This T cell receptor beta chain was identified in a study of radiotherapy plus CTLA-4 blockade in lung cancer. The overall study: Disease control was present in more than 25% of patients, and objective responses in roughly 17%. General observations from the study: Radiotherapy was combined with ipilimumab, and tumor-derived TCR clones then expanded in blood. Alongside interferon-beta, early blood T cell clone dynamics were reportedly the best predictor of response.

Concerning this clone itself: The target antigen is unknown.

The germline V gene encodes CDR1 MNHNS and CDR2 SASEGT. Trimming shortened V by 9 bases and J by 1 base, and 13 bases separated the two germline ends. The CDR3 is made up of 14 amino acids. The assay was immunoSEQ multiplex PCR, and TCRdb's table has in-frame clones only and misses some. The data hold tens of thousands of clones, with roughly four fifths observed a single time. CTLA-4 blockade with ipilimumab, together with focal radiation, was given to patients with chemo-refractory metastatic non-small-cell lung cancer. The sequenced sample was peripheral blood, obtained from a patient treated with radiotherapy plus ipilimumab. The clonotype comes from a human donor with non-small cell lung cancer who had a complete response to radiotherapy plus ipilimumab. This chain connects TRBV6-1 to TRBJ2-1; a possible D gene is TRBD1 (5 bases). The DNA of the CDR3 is TGTGCCAGTCTGACAGTCTTTTCCTACAATGAGCAGTTCTTC. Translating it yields CASLTVFSYNEQFF.